This entry lists 26 T cell receptor beta chains sequenced from one sample in a study of identical twins. TCRdb reanalysed the 5' RACE reads using MiXCR and keeps one entry per CDR3 protein. The sample includes roughly 260,000 distinct CDR3 sequences, 6% to 8.5% of them seen just once. These data were also reused for a study on yellow fever vaccine responses in identical twins.

Sequencing was carried out using CD8+ T cells sorted from blood. These receptor sequences come from a woman between 18 and 29 years old in good health.

The sample holds many counts of this clonotype. The V and J genes are TRBV12-3 or TRBV12-4 and TRBJ1-1, with 9 bases fitting TRBD1. CDR3 size: 14 residues. V lost 8 bases, J lost 5 bases, and 9 bases stayed unmatched. Written as DNA, the CDR3 is TGTGCCAGCGGGGGGACAGGGCAAGAGACTGAAGCTTTCTTT. Translated, it gives CASGGTGQETEAFF.

This clonotype was picked up many times. As DNA, the CDR3 is TGCAGTGCTAACCCCACCGGGGGCTACGAGCAGTACGTC. Its protein is CSANPTGGYEQYV. The chain recombines TRBV20-1 with TRBJ2-7; perhaps TRBD2 as D (6 bases). Germline V gives CDR1 DFQATT, CDR2 SNEGSKA (reference sequence). The CDR3 consists of 13 residues. V was pared by 4 bases and J by 3 bases, with 13 bases between.

This clonotype was detected ten times or more. The chain is built from TRBV4-1 and TRBJ2-7; 7 bases are a match to TRBD1. The J segment lost 3 bases and the V segment lost 1 base, leaving 6 bases of the junction unmatched. Per the germline V gene, CDR1 is MGHRA and CDR2 is YSYEKL. The CDR3 is made up of 15 amino acids. CDR3 coding DNA: TGCGCCAGCAGCCAAGTCCCGACAGGGAACTACGAGCAGTACGTC. Translating gives CASSQVPTGNYEQYV.

This clonotype was observed at least ten times. The chain is built from TRBV2 and TRBJ2-7; 13 bases are a match to TRBD2. Losses at the gene ends were 7 bases for V and 0 bases for J; bases not matched to a gene: 6. The CDR3 runs to 16 residues. Germline CDR1 is SNHLY and CDR2 is FYNNEI. The CDR3 protein is CASTPRLAGGSYEQYF. In DNA, the CDR3 is TGTGCCAGCACCCCTAGACTAGCGGGAGGCTCCTACGAGCAGTACTTC. Full variable domain (outside the CDR3, taken from reference TRBV2 and TRBJ2-7): EPEVTQTPSHQVTQMGQEVILRCVPISNHLYFYWYRQILGQKVEFLVSFYNNEISEKSEIFDDQFSVERPDGSNFTLKIRSTKLEDSAMYFCASTPRLAGGSYEQYFGPGTRLTVT.

The chain employs TRBV11-2 and TRBJ2-7; 9 bases are a match to TRBD2. Germline trimming cut 4 bases from V and 3 bases from J; bases unmatched to any gene: 7. The CDR3 contains 15 residues. Looked up from germline, CDR1 is SGHAT and CDR2 is FQNNGV. The CDR3 sequence is CASSSTSGTNYEQYF. In nucleotides, the CDR3 is TGTGCCAGCAGCTCGACTAGCGGAACTAACTACGAGCAGTACTTC.

This sequence joins TRBV2 and TRBJ2-7; 10 bases line up with TRBD2. Germline CDR1 SNHLY, CDR2 FYNNEI. The CDR3 sequence is 14 residues long. V lost 6 bases and J lost 0; bases outside the gene matches: 2. CDR3 sequence reads: CASRASGSSYEQYF. The CDR3 DNA reads as TGTGCCAGCAGAGCTAGCGGGAGCTCCTACGAGCAGTACTTC.

This clonotype has at least ten counts. V gene TRBV4-1 combines with J gene TRBJ2-3; unclear D gene. This CDR3 spans 15 amino acids. The V end was cut by 4 bases, the J end by 0 bases, with 11 bases between. Germline V gene sequence: CDR1 MGHRA, CDR2 YSYEKL. The CDR3: CASSLNTYSTDTQYF. CDR3 sequence (DNA): TGCGCCAGCAGCCTAAACACCTATAGCACAGATACGCAGTATTTT.

This clonotype was recorded a few times. The chain employs TRBV9 and TRBJ2-3, with D unclear. The V and J ends lost 4 bases and 0 bases respectively, with 15 bases between them. The CDR3 loop spans 16 amino acids. Per the germline V gene, CDR1 is SGDLS and CDR2 is YYNGEE. CDR3 loop: CASSHPPPSSTDTQYF. The CDR3 DNA reads TGTGCCAGCAGCCACCCTCCACCTTCTAGCACAGATACGCAGTATTTT.

The V gene is TRBV28, the J gene TRBJ1-5; no definite D call. Germline V gene lookup returns CDR1 MDHEN and CDR2 SYDVKM. This CDR3 is 12 amino acids long. Trimming shortened V by 6 bases and J by 6 bases, and 9 bases separated the two germline ends. The CDR3 loop reads CASRFGIQPQHF. CDR3 DNA sequence: TGTGCCAGCAGGTTCGGGATTCAGCCCCAGCATTTT. The full variable domain, in which reference TRBV28 and TRBJ1-5 provide the parts outside the CDR3, is DVKVTQSSRYLVKRTGEKVFLECVQDMDHENMFWYRQDPGLGLRLIYFSYDVKMKEKGDIPEGYSVSREKKERFSLILESASTNQTSMYLCASRFGIQPQHFGDGTRLSIL.

This clonotype came up many times. The rearrangement joins TRBV6-5 to TRBJ2-5; TRBD1 might be the D (6 bases). The CDR3 consists of 15 residues. Germline V CDR1 and CDR2: MNHEY, SVGAGI. With 4 bases removed from V and 1 base from J, the gap between germline ends came to 13 bases. The CDR3 loop is CASSLGAGFQETQYF. CDR3 DNA: TGTGCCAGCAGTTTGGGGGCAGGGTTCCAAGAGACCCAGTACTTC.

This clonotype was counted many times. The chain joins TRBV7-2 to TRBJ1-5; D unresolved. V lost 0 bases to trimming and J lost 0 bases, with 6 bases between them. The CDR3 spans 15 residues. The germline gives CDR1 SGHTA, CDR2 FQGNSA. Here the CDR3 reads CASSLAGYSNQPQHF. The CDR3, as DNA: TGTGCCAGCAGCTTAGCCGGATATAGCAATCAGCCCCAGCATTTT.

This clonotype was counted at least ten times. The chain joins TRBV10-3 to TRBJ2-3, with TRBD2 as a possible D gene (6 bases). The V and J ends lost 7 bases and 5 bases respectively, with 7 bases between them. CDR1 is ENHRY and CDR2 is SYGVKD in the germline V gene. The CDR3 has 11 residues. The CDR3 is CAIMRGDTQYF. Written as DNA, the CDR3 is TGTGCCATCATGCGGGGAGATACGCAGTATTTT.

This clonotype was found many times. The V gene is TRBV12-3 or TRBV12-4, the J gene TRBJ1-2; tentatively, D is TRBD1 (5 bases). The CDR3 loop spans 17 amino acids. V lost 4 bases and J lost 5, with 23 bases in between. The CDR3, as DNA: TGTGCCAGCAGTTCGGGGGTAGTGGGGGAATCATGGTATGGCTACACCTTC. Translating gives CASSSGVVGESWYGYTF.

This clonotype was seen at least ten times. The chain's CDR3 is CASSIGTAYGYTF. The CDR3 region has the DNA TGTGCCAGCAGTATCGGGACGGCCTATGGCTACACCTTC. The chain joins TRBV12-3 or TRBV12-4 to TRBJ1-2, with D possibly matching TRBD1 (5 bases). V was trimmed by 5 bases and J by 4 bases, leaving 11 bases between them. The CDR3 covers 13 residues.

The chain couples TRBV29-1 to TRBJ2-3; tentatively, D is TRBD2 (5 bases). Trimming left V 0 bases short and J 2 bases short, with 12 bases between. Per the germline V gene, CDR1 is SQVTM and CDR2 is ANQGSEA. This CDR3 spans 15 amino acids. CDR3 coding DNA: TGCAGCGTTGAAGATCCGTGGGAGCACACAGATACGCAGTATTTT. It yields the protein CSVEDPWEHTDTQYF.

This clonotype was found a few times. The V call is TRBV20-1, the J call TRBJ2-4; D may correspond to TRBD1 or TRBD2 (5 bases each). Germline V gene data show CDR1 as DFQATT and CDR2 as SNEGSKA (reference sequence). V lost 5 bases, J lost 7 bases, and 15 bases lay in between. The CDR3 runs to 13 residues. The CDR3 DNA sequence: TGCAGTGCTTCGGGACGAACTGATAACATTCAGTACTTC. This translates into CSASGRTDNIQYF.

V and J are TRBV6-5 and TRBJ1-4, with 7 bases lining up with TRBD1. The V gene's germline CDR1 is MNHEY and CDR2 SVGAGI. This CDR3 is 15 amino acids long. J was trimmed by 10 bases and V by 4 bases; bases with no gene match: 12. In nucleotides, the CDR3 is TGTGCCAGCAGTTTCACAGGGGAAGGCGGTGCAAAACTGTTTTTT. Protein product: CASSFTGEGGAKLFF.

The rearrangement uses TRBV3-1 and TRBJ2-7; no clear D gene. The CDR3 extends over 12 amino acids. V was pared by 3 bases and J by 4 bases, with 7 bases between. CDR1 and CDR2 (germline): LGHDT, YNNKEL (reference sequence). The CDR3 protein is CASSHPGYEQYF. In nucleotides, the CDR3 is TGTGCCAGCAGCCACCCTGGTTACGAGCAGTACTTC.

The chain combines TRBV4-2 with TRBJ2-1, with TRBD2 matching over 14 bases. The germline CDR1 and CDR2 sequences are LGHNA and YNFKEQ. The CDR3 runs to 18 residues. After removal of 3 bases from V and 4 bases from J, the junction contained 8 bases not matched to a gene. CDR3 sequence reads: CASSQAGLAGAGYNEQFF. DNA of the CDR3: TGTGCCAGCAGCCAGGCGGGACTAGCGGGGGCCGGGTACAATGAGCAGTTCTTC.

J is TRBJ1-1 and V is TRBV28; TRBD1 is a possible D gene (5 bases). The germline CDR1 and CDR2 sequences are MDHEN and SYDVKM. Trimming took off 4 bases at V and 1 base at J, with 13 bases between the two ends. There are 15 residues in the CDR3. The CDR3 protein is CASSSLTGANTEAFF. For the CDR3, the DNA is TGTGCCAGCAGTTCTCTTACAGGAGCGAACACTGAAGCTTTCTTT.

V gene TRBV27 combines with J gene TRBJ2-3; tentatively, D is TRBD2 (5 bases). The V gene's germline CDR1 is MNHEY and CDR2 SMNVEV (reference sequence). V was cut by 3 bases and J by 4 bases, with 11 bases left in between. The CDR3 contains 14 residues. The CDR3 sequence is CASSFELAADTQYF. In nucleotides, the CDR3 is TGTGCCAGCAGTTTCGAGCTAGCTGCAGATACGCAGTATTTT.

This clonotype was seen a few times. V is TRBV12-3 or TRBV12-4 and J is TRBJ2-1; D is undetermined. V lost 7 bases and J 5 bases, leaving 6 bases between the germline ends. This CDR3 has 11 residues. CDR3 in DNA: TGTGCCAGCATAGGAAACAATGAGCAGTTCTTC. It is translated as CASIGNNEQFF.

This clonotype was recorded many times. This rearrangement joins TRBV9 to TRBJ2-2; D remains unclear. This CDR3 is built from 13 residues. The V end lost 7 bases, the J end lost 5 bases, and 12 bases lay between the germline ends. CDR1 is SGDLS, CDR2 YYNGEE, per germline. As DNA, the CDR3 is TGTGCCAGCGGGCGTGGGGATACCGGGGAGCTGTTTTTT. Residues: CASGRGDTGELFF.

This clonotype was observed a few times. The chain couples TRBV5-6 to TRBJ2-7; no definite D call. The CDR3 length is 13 residues. Trimming cost V 4 bases and J 2 bases, with 10 bases left between them. Per the germline V gene, CDR1 is SGHDT and CDR2 is YYEEEE. The CDR3 DNA reads TGTGCCAGCAGCCCCACTACAACCTACGAGCAGTACTTC. Translated: CASSPTTTYEQYF.

The chain has TRBV2 and TRBJ1-3; TRBD1 matches 11 bases. Germline CDR1 SNHLY, CDR2 FYNNEI. Trimming took 2 bases from V and 1 from J; bases not matched to a gene: 4. CDR3 size: 17 residues. The CDR3 bases are TGTGCCAGCAGTGAATTTGGACAGGGGGCGTCTGGAAACACCATATATTTT. This gives the protein CASSEFGQGASGNTIYF. The whole variable domain, remainder taken from reference TRBV2 and TRBJ1-3, is EPEVTQTPSHQVTQMGQEVILRCVPISNHLYFYWYRQILGQKVEFLVSFYNNEISEKSEIFDDQFSVERPDGSNFTLKIRSTKLEDSAMYFCASSEFGQGASGNTIYFGEGSWLTVV.

This clonotype was detected ten times or more. This chain uses TRBV10-2 with TRBJ1-1; 7 bases are a match to TRBD1. The CDR3 sequence is 16 residues long. With V trimmed by 4 bases and J by 0 bases, 8 bases remained unmatched. CDR1 WSHSY and CDR2 SAAADI come from the germline V gene. CDR3 in DNA: TGCGCCAGCAGTGCTGGGACAGCTCATATGAACACTGAAGCTTTCTTT. Protein sequence: CASSAGTAHMNTEAFF.